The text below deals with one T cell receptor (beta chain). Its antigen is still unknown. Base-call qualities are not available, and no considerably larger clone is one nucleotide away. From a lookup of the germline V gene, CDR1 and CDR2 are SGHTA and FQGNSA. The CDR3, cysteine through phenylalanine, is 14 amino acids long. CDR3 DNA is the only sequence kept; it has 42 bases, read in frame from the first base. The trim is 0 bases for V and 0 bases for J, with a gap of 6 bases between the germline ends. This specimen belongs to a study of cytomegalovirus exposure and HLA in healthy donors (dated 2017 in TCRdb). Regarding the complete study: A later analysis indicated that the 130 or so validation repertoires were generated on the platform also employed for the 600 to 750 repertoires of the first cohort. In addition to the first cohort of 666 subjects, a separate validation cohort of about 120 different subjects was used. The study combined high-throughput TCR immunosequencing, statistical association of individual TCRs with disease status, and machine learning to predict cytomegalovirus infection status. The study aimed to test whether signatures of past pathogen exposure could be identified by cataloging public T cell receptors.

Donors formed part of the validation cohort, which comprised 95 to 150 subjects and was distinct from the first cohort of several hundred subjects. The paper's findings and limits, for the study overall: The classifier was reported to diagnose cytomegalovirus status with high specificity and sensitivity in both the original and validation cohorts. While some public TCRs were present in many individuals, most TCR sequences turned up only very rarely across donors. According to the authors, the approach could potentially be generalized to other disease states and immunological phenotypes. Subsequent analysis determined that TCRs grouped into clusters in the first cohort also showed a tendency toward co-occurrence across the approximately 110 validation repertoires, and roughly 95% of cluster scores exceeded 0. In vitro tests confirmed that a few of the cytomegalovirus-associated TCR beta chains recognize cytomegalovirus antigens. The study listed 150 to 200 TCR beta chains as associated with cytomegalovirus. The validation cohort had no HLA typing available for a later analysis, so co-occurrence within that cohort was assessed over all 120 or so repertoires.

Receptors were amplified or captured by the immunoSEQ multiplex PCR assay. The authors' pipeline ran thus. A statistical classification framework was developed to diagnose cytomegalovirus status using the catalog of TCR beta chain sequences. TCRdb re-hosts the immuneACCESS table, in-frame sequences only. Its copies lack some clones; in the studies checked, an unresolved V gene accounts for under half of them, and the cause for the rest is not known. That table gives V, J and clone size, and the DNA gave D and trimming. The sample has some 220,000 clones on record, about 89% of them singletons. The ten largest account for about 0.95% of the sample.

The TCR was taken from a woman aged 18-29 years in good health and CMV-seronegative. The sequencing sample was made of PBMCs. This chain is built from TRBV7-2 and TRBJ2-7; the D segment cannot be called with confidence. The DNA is TGTGCCAGCAGCTTAGCGGGCCACTCCTACGAGCAGTACTTC. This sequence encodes CASSLAGHSYEQYF. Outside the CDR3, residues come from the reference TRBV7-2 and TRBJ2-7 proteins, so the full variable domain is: GAGVSQSPSNKVTEKGKDVELRCDPISGHTALYWYRQSLGQGLEFLIYFQGNSAPDKSGLPSDRFSAERTGGSVSTLTIQRTQQEDSAVYLCASSLAGHSYEQYFGPGTRLTVT.